This T cell receptor (beta chain) came from a study of radiotherapy plus CTLA-4 blockade in lung cancer. Points from the study as a whole: Expansion in blood of tumor-derived TCR clones was seen after radiotherapy plus ipilimumab.

The table came from immunoSEQ multiplex PCR; TCRdb's copy has only in-frame clones and leaves some out. Of some 71,000 clones detected, more than 70% appear once; the ten largest clones hold more than 15%. V shed 2 bases and J 6 bases; nucleotides not matched to a gene: 10. Germline-derived CDR1 and CDR2 are MNHEY and SVGAGI. The CDR3 covers 15 residues. As concerns this clone: What it recognizes is unknown.

The J gene is TRBJ2-7, the V gene TRBV6-5; the match to TRBD2 covers 7 bases. This TCR was recovered from a human donor with non-small cell lung cancer whose response to radiotherapy plus ipilimumab could not be evaluated. Some clones in this sample may be carry-over from other donors' samples. This specimen consisted of peripheral blood, obtained from a patient treated with radiotherapy plus ipilimumab. The CDR3 nucleotides read TGTGCCAGCAGTTACAGGGTAGCGGGTGAGGGCGAGCAGTACTTC. It is translated as CASSYRVAGEGEQYF.